The source of this T cell receptor (beta chain) is a study of CD8+CD57+ T cells in acquired aplastic anemia. The study profiled TCR beta VDJ and CDR3 using genomic DNA as template. MiXCR, applied by TCRdb to the reads, yields one record per CDR3 protein. The data contain approximately 80,000 distinct CDR3 sequences, about 70% of them seen just once; the ten biggest clones take up about 82%. Sequenced patients had shown CD8+CD57+ cell expansion by flow cytometry. Sample: sorted CD4+, CD8+, or CD8+CD57+ T cells (not recorded which) from PBMCs. The sequence came from a human donor with aplastic anemia.

CDR3 nucleotide sequence: TGCGCCAACCCTCGGACCCTCTACCTCTCTGGAAACACCATATATTTT. It specifies CANPRTLYLSGNTIYF. The chain has TRBV10-1 and TRBJ1-3; D remains ambiguous. The CDR3 covers 16 residues. V was clipped by 10 bases and J by 0 bases, with 19 bases between them. CDR1 WNHNN and CDR2 SYGVQD come from the germline V gene (reference sequence).